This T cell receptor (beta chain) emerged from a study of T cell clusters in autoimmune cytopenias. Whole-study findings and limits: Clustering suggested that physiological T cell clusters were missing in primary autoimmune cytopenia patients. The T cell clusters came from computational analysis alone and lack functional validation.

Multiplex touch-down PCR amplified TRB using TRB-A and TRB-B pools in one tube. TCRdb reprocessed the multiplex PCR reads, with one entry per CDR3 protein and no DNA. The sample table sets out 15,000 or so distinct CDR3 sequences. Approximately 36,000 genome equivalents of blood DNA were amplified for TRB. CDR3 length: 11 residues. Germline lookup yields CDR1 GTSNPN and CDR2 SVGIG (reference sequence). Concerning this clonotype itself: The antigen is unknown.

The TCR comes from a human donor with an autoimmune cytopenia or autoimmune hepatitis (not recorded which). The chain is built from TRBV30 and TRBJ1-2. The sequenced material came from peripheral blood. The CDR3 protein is CAWTTTWGYTF.